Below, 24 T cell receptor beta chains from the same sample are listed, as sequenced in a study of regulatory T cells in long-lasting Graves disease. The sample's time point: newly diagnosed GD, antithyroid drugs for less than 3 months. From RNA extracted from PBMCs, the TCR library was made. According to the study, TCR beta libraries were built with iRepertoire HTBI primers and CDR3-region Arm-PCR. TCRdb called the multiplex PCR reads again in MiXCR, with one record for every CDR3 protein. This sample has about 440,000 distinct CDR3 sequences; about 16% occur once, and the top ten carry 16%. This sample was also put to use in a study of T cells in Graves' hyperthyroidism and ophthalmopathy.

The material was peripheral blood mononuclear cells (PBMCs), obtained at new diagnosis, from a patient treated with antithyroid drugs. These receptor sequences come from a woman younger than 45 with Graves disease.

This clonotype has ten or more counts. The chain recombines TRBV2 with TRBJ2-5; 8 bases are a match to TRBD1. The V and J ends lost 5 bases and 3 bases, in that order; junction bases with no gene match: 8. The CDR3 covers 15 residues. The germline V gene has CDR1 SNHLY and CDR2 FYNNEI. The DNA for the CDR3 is TGTGCCAGCAGTACTCCCGGGACAGGAAAAGAGACCCAGTACTTC. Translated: CASSTPGTGKETQYF.

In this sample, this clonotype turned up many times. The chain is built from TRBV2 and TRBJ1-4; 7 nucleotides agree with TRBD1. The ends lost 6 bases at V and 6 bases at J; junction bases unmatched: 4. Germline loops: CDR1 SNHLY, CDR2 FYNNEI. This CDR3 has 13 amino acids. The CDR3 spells CASRTGTDEKLFF. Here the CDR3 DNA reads TGTGCCAGCAGAACCGGGACAGATGAAAAACTGTTTTTT.

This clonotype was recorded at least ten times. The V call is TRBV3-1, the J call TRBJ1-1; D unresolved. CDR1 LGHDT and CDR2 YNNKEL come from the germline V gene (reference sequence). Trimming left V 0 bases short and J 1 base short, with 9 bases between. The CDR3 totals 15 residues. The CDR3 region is CASSQDRPRNTEAFF. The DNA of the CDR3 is TGTGCCAGCAGCCAAGACCGACCGCGGAACACTGAAGCTTTCTTT. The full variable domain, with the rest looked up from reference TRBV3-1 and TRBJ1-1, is DTAVSQTPKYLVTQMGNDKSIKCEQNLGHDTMYWYKQDSKKFLKIMFSYNNKELIINETVPNRFSPKSPDKAHLNLHINSLELGDSAVYFCASSQDRPRNTEAFFGQGTRLTVV.

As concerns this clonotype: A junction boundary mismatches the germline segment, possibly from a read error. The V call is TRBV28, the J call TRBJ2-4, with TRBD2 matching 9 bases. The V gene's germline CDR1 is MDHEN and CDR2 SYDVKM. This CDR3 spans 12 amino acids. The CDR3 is CASSSRTSAKFF. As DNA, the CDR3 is TGTGCCAGCAGTTCCAGGACTAGCGCGAAGTTCTTC.

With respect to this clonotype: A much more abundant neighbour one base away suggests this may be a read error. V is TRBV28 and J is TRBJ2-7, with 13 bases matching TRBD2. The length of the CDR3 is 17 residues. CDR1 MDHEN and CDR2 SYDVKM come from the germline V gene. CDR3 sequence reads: CASSLPGTSGKLNEQCF. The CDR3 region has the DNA TGTGCCAGCAGTTTACCAGGGACTAGCGGGAAGCTGAACGAGCAGTGCTTC.

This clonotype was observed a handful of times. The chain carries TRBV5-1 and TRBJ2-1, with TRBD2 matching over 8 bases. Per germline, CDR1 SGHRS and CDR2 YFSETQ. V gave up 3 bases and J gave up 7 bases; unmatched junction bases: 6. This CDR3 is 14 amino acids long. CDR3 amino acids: CASSSRGLENEQFF. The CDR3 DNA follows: TGCGCCAGCAGCTCCAGGGGACTAGAAAATGAGCAGTTCTTC.

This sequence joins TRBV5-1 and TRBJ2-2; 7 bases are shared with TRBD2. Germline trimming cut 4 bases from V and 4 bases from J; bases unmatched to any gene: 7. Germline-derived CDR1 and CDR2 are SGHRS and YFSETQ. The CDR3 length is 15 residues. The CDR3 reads CASSPRPGGTGELFF. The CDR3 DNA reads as TGCGCCAGCAGCCCAAGACCGGGGGGCACCGGGGAGCTGTTTTTT.

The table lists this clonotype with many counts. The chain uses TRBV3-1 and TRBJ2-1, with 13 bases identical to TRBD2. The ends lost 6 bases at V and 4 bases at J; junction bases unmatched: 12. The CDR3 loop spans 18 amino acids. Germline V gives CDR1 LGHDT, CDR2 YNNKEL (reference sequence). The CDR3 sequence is CASRRTSGGHVLYNEQFF. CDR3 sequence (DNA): TGTGCCAGCAGAAGGACTAGCGGGGGCCATGTCCTGTACAATGAGCAGTTCTTC.

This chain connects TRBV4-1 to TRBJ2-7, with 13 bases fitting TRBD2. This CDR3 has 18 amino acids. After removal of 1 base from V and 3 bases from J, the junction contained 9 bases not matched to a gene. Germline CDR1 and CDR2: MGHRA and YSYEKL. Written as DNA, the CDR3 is TGCGCCAGCAGCCAAGCCTCTGGGGGACTAGCGGGAAACTACGAGCAGTACTTC. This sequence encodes CASSQASGGLAGNYEQYF.

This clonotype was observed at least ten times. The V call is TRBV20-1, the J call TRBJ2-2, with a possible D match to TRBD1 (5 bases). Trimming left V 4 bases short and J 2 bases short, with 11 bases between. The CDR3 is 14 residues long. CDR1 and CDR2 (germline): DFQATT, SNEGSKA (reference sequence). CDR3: CSAIGRVNTGELFF. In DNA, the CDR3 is TGCAGTGCTATCGGCAGGGTTAACACCGGGGAGCTGTTTTTT.

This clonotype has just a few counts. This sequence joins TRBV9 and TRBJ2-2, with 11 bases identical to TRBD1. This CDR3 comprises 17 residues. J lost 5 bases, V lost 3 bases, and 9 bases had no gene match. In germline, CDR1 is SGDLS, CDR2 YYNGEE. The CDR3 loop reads CASSDRPGQGDTGELFF. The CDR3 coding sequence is TGTGCCAGCAGCGACCGACCGGGACAGGGGGATACCGGGGAGCTGTTTTTT.

The CDR3 sequence: CSVEDRGIPNFNYGYTF. Here the CDR3 DNA reads TGCAGCGTTGAGGACAGGGGGATTCCGAACTTTAACTATGGCTACACCTTC. This rearrangement joins TRBV29-1 to TRBJ1-2, with 10 nucleotides matching TRBD1. Germline V lookup: CDR1 SQVTM, CDR2 ANQGSEA. V lost 3 bases, J lost 1 base, and 11 bases stayed unmatched. This CDR3 is 17 amino acids long.

CDR3 sequence reads: CASSYSGNADTQYF. The CDR3 DNA reads as TGTGCCAGCAGTTATAGCGGGAATGCAGATACGCAGTATTTT. The chain recombines TRBV6-9 with TRBJ2-3, with 7 bases fitting TRBD2. The V and J ends lost 2 bases and 4 bases, in that order; junction bases with no gene match: 3. Germline assignment: CDR1 MNHGY and CDR2 SVAAGI. CDR3 length equals 14 residues.

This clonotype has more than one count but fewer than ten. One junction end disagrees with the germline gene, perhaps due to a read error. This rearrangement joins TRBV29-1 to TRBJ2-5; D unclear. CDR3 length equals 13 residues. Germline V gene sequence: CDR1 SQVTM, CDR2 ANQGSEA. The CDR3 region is CSVPDGWEETRYF. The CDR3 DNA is TGCAGCGTTCCGGACGGTTGGGAAGAGACCCGGTACTTC.

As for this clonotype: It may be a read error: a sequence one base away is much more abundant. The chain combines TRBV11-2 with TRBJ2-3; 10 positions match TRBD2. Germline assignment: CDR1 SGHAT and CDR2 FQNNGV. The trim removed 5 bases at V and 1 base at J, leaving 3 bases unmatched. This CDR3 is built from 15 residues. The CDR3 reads CASSAGTSGTDTQYF. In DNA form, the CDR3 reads TGTGCCAGCAGCGCCGGGACTAGCGGCACAGATACGCAGTATTTT.

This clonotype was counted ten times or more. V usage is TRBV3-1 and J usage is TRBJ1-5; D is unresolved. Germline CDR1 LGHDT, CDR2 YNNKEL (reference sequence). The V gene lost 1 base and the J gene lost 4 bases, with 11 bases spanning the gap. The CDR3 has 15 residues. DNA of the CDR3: TGTGCCAGCAGCCAAGGACCAGGAGGGAATCAGCCCCAGCATTTT. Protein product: CASSQGPGGNQPQHF. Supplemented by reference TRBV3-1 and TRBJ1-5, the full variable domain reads DTAVSQTPKYLVTQMGNDKSIKCEQNLGHDTMYWYKQDSKKFLKIMFSYNNKELIINETVPNRFSPKSPDKAHLNLHINSLELGDSAVYFCASSQGPGGNQPQHFGDGTRLSIL.

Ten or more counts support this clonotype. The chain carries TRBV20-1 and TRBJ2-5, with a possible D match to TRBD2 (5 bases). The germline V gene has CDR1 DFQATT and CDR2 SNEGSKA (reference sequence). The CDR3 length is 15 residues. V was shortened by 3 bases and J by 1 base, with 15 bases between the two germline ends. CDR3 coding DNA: TGCAGTGCTAGGGATAGCGCGGCAGCCCAAGAGACCCAGTACTTC. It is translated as CSARDSAAAQETQYF.

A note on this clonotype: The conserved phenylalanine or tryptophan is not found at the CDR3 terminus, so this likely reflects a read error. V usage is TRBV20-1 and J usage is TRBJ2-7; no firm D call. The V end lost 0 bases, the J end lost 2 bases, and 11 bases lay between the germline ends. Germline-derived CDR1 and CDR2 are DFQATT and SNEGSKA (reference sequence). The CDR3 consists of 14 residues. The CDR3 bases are TGCAGTGCTAGAGATTATCCAGAGACCTACGAGCAGTACCTC. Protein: CSARDYPETYEQYL.

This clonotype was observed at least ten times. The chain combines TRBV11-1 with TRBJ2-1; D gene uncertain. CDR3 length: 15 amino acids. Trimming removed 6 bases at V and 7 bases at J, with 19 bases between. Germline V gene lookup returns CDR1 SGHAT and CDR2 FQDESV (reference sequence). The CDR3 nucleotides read TGTGCCAGCAGGGGTGACCGGCGCGAGGTTAATGAGCAGTTCTTC. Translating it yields CASRGDRREVNEQFF.

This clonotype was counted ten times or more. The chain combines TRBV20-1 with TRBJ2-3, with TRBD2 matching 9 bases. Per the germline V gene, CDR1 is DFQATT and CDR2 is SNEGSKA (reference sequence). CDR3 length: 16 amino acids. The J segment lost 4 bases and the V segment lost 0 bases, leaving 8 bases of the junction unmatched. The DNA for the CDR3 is TGCAGTGCTAGAGATAGGGAAAGCGGGAGGCCAGATACGCAGTATTTT. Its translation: CSARDRESGRPDTQYF.

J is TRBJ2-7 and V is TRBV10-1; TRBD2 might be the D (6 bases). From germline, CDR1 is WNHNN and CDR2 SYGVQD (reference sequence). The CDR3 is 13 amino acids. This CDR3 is CVNPRDSLYEQYF. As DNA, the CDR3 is TGCGTCAACCCCCGGGACTCCCTCTACGAGCAGTACTTC.

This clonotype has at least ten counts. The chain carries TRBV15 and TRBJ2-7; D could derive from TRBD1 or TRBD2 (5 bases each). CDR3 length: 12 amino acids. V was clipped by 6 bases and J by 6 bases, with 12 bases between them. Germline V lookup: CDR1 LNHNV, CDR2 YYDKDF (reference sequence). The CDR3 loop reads CATRGEGLEQYF. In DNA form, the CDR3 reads TGTGCCACCAGAGGCGAGGGGCTCGAGCAGTACTTC.

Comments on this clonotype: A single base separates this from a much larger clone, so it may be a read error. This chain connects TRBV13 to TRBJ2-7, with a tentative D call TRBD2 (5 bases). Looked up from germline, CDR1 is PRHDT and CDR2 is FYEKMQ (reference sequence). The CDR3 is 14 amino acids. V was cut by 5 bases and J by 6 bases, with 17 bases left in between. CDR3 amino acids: CASSRRPTRGEQYF. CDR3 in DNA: TGTGCCAGCAGCCGCCGCCCTACTAGAGGCGAGCAGTACTTC.

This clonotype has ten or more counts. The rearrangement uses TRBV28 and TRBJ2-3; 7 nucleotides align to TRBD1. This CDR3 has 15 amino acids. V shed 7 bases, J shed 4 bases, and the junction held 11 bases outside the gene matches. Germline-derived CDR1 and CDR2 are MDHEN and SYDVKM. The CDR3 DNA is TGTGCCAGCAATTCACACGGGACAGCGGCAGATACGCAGTATTTT. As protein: CASNSHGTAADTQYF.